The sample holds a few counts of the clone carrying this T cell receptor beta chain. As yet, its antigen is unknown. The sample is drawn from a study of T-cell memory formation after mild COVID-19. Via MiXCR, TCRdb re-called the 5' RACE reads, giving one row per CDR3 protein. The profile covers about 410,000 distinct CDR3 sequences, with roughly 18% appearing a single time and 20% to 25% taken by the ten largest. General study results and limits: Day 37-peaking second-wave clones had unconfirmed SARS-CoV-2 specificity.

The TCR was taken from a young man who had mild COVID-19 (a few samples of this study predate the infection). Cell type and time point are not known. The sample was PBMCs or a T cell subset sorted from them (not recorded which).

CDR3 amino acids: CASSNRAGTQYF. The CDR3 bases are TGTGCCAGCAGCAACAGGGCAGGCACGCAGTATTTT. V is TRBV7-9 and J is TRBJ2-3; D may be TRBD1 (6 bases). The CDR3 consists of 12 residues. V was shortened by 5 bases and J by 9 bases, with 12 bases between the two germline ends. Germline assignment: CDR1 SEHNR and CDR2 FQNEAQ (reference sequence).